The source of this T cell receptor beta chain is a study of radiotherapy plus CTLA-4 blockade in lung cancer. Sequenced by immunoSEQ multiplex PCR; TCRdb stores in-frame clones only, minus some. In the table there are some 110,000 clones, more than 70% of which are singletons. The CDR3 is 15 residues long. V was trimmed by 5 bases and J by 7 bases, leaving 20 bases between them. Germline lookup yields CDR1 MNHEY and CDR2 SMNVEV (reference sequence). The chain is built from TRBV27 and TRBJ1-2, with D unclear. Sequences were derived from peripheral blood, sampled from a patient treated with radiotherapy plus ipilimumab. This TCR was recovered from a human donor with non-small cell lung cancer that progressed on radiotherapy plus ipilimumab. Some clones in this sample may be carry-over from other donors' samples. CDR3 in amino acids: CASSPGEWARAGYTF. The DNA of the CDR3 is TGTGCCAGCAGTCCTGGGGAATGGGCCCGGGCTGGCTACACCTTC.